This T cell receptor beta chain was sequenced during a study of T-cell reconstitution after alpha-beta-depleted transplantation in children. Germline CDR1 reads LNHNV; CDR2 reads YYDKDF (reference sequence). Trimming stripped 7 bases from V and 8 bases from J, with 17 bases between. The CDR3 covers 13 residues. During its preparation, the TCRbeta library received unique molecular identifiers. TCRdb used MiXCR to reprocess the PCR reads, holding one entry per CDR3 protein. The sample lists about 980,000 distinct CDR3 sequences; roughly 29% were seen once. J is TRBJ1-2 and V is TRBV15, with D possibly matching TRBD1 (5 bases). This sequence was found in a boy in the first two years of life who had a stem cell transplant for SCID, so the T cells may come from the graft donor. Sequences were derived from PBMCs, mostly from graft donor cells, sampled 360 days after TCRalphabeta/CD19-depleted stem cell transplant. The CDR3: CATNRRDTGGYTF. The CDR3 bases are TGTGCCACCAACAGGCGCGATACGGGAGGCTACACCTTC.